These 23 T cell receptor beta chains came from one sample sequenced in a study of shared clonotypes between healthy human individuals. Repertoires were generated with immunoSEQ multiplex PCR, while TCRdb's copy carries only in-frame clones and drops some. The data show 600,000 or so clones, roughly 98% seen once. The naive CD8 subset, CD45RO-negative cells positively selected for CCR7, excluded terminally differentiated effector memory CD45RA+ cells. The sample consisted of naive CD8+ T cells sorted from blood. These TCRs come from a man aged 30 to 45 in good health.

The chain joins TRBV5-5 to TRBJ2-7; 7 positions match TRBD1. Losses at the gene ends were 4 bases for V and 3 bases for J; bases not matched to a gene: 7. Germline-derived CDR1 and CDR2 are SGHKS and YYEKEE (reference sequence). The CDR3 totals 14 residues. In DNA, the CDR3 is TGTGCCAGCAGCCACCCCGCAGGGGGCTACGAGCAGTACTTC. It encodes CASSHPAGGYEQYF. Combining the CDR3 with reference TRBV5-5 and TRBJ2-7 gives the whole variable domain DAGVTQSPTHLIKTRGQQVTLRCSPISGHKSVSWYQQVLGQGPQFIFQYYEKEERGRGNFPDRFSARQFPNYSSELNVNALLLGDSALYLCASSHPAGGYEQYFGPGTRLTVT.

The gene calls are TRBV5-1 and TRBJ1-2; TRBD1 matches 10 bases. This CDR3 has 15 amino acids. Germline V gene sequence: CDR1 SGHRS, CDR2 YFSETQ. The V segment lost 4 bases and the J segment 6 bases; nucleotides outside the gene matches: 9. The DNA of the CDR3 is TGCGCCAGCAGCGCCGGGACAGGGGTATTAGATGGCTACACCTTC. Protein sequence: CASSAGTGVLDGYTF.

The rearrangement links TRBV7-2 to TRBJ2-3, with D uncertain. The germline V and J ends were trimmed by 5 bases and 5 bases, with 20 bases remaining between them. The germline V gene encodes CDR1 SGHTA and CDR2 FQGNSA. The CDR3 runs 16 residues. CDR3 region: CASSPLWSEALDTQYF. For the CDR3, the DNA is TGTGCCAGCAGCCCCCTGTGGTCAGAAGCCCTAGATACGCAGTATTTT.

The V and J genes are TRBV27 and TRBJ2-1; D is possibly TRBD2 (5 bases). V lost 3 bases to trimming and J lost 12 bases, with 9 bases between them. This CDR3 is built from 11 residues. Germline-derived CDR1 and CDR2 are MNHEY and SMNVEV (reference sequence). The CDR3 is CASSLFGVQFF. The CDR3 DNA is TGTGCCAGCAGTTTGTTCGGGGTGCAGTTCTTC.

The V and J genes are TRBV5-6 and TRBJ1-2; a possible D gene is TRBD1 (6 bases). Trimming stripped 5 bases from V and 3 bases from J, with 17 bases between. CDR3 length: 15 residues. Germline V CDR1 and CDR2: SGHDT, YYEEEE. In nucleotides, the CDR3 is TGTGCCAGCAGACAAACCCAGGGGACGGACTATGGCTACACCTTC. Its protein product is CASRQTQGTDYGYTF.

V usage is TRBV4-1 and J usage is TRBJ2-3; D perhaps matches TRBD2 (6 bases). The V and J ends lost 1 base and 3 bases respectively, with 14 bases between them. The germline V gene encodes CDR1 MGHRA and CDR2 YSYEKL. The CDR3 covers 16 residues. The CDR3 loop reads CASSQVGLARTDTQYF. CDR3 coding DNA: TGCGCCAGCAGCCAAGTCGGGCTAGCGAGAACAGATACGCAGTATTTT.

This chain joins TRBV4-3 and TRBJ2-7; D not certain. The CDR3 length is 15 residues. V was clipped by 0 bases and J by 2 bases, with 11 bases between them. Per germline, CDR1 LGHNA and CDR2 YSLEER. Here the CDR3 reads CASSQDRHSTYEQYF. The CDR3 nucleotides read TGCGCCAGCAGCCAAGATCGGCACTCAACCTACGAGCAGTACTTC.

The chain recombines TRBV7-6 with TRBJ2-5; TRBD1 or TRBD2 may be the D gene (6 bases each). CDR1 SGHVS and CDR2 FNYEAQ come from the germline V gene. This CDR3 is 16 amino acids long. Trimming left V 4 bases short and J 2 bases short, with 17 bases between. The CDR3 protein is CASSSPWGAEQETQYF. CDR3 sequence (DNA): TGTGCCAGCAGCTCCCCGTGGGGGGCAGAACAAGAGACCCAGTACTTC.

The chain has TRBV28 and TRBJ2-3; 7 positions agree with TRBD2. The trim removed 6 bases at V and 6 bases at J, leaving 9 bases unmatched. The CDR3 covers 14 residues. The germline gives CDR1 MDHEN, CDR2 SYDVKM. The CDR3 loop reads CASRRGAGRDTQYF. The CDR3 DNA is TGTGCCAGCAGACGAGGAGCGGGACGGGATACGCAGTATTTT.

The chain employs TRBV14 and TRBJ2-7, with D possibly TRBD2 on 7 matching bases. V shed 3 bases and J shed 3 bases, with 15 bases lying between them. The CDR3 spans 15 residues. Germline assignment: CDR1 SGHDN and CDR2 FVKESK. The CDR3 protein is CASSQRGGQFYEQYF. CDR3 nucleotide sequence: TGTGCCAGCAGCCAGAGGGGGGGACAATTCTACGAGCAGTACTTC.

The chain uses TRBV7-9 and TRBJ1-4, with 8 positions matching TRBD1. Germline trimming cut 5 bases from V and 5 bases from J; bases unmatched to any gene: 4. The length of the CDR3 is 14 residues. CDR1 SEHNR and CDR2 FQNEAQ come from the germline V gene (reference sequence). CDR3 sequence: CASSQRTGNEKLFF. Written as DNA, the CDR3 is TGTGCCAGCAGCCAACGGACAGGGAATGAAAAACTGTTTTTT.

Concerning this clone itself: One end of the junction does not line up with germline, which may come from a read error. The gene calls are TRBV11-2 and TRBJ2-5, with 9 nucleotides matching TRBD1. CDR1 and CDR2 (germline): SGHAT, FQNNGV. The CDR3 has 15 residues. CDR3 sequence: CASSTRDRDQEPQYF. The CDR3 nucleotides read TGTGCCAGCAGCACCCGGGACAGGGACCAAGAGCCCCAGTACTTC.

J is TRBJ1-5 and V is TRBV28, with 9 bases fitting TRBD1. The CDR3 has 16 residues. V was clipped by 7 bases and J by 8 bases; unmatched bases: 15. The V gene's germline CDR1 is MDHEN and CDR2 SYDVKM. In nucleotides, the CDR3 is TGTGCCAGCATTTATATGCGGGACAGGGTGGGGGAGCCCCAGCATTTT. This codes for CASIYMRDRVGEPQHF.

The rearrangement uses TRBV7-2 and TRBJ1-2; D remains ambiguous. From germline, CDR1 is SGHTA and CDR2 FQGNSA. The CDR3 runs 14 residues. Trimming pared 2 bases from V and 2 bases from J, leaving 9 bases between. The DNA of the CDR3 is TGTGCCAGCAGCTTATTTCCAGGCAACTATGGCTACACCTTC. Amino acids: CASSLFPGNYGYTF.

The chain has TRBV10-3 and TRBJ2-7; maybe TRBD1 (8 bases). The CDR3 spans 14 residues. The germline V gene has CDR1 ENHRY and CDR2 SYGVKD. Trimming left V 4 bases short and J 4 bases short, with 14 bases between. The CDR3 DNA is TGTGCCATCAGTGCCCCACAGGGGGGGTACGAGCAGTACTTC. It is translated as CAISAPQGGYEQYF.

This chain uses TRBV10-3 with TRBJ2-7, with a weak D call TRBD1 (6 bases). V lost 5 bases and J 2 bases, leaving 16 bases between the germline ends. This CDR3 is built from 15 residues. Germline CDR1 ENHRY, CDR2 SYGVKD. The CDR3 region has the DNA TGTGCCATCAGTCTAGGGGGAGCGGAGACCTACGAGCAGTACTTC. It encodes CAISLGGAETYEQYF.

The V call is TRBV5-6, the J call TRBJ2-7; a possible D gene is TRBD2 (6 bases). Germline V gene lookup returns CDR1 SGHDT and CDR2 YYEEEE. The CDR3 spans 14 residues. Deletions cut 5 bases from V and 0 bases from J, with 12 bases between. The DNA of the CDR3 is TGTGCCAGCAGTTCGGGACTTTTCTCCTACGAGCAGTACTTC. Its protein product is CASSSGLFSYEQYF.

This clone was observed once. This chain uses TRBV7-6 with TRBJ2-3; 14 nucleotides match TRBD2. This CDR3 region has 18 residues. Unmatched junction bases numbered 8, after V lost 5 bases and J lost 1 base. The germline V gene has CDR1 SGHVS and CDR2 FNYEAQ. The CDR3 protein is CASSPRGLAGEGTDTQYF. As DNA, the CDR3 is TGTGCCAGCAGCCCCCGGGGACTAGCGGGAGAGGGCACAGATACGCAGTATTTT.

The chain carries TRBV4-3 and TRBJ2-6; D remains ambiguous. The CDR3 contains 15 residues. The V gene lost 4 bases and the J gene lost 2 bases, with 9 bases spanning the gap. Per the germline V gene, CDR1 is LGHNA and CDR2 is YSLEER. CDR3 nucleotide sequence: TGCGCCAGCAGCCGTCAAAGGGCTGGGGCCAACGTCCTGACTTTC. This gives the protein CASSRQRAGANVLTF.

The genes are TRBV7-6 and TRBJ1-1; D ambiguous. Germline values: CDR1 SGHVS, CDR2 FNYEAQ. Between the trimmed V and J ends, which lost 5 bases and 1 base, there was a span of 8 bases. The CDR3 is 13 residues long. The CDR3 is CASSPPGNTEAFF. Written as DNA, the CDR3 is TGTGCCAGCAGCCCCCCGGGGAACACTGAAGCTTTCTTT.

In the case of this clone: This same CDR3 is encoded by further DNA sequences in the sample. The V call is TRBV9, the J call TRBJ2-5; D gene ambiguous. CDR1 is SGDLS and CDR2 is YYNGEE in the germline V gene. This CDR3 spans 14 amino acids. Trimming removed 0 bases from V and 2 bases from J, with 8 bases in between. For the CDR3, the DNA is TGTGCCAGCAGCGTAGCTGGTGGTCAAGAGACCCAGTACTTC. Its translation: CASSVAGGQETQYF.

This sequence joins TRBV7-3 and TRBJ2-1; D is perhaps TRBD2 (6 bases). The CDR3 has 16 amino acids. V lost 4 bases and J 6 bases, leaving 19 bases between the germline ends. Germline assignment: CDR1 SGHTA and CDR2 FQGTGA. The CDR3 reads CASSWGTGFGGNEQFF. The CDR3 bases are TGTGCCAGCAGCTGGGGTACAGGTTTCGGGGGCAATGAGCAGTTCTTC. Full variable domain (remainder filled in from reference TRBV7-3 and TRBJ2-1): GAGVSQTPSNKVTEKGKYVELRCDPISGHTALYWYRQSLGQGPEFLIYFQGTGAADDSGLPNDRFFAVRPEGSVSTLKIQRTERGDSAVYLCASSWGTGFGGNEQFFGPGTRLTVL.

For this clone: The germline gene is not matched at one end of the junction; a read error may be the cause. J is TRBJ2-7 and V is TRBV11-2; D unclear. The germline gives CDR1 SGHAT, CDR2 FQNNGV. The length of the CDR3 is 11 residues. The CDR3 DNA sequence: TGTGCCAGCCGCTTATTCTACGAGCAGTACTTC. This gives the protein CASRLFYEQYF.